This entry describes one T cell receptor (beta chain). The sample is drawn from a study of radiation and T cells in renal cell carcinoma. Time point meaning: blood 4 weeks post-SBRT, at nephrectomy. Described treatment: 15 Gy SBRT to primary tumor, nephrectomy 4 weeks later. V lost 4 bases to trimming and J lost 3 bases, with 22 bases between them. Looked up from germline, CDR1 is LNHDA and CDR2 is SQIVND (reference sequence). This CDR3 is 18 amino acids long. Libraries were prepared by immunoSEQ multiplex PCR; TCRdb keeps only in-frame clonotypes and omits some of them. The sample consists of 150,000 or so clones, about 88% of them appearing once.

This chain joins TRBV19 and TRBJ1-5; tentative D call: TRBD1 (5 bases). The input for sequencing was blood, taken from a patient whose treatment included radiotherapy and nephrectomy. The clonotype was recovered from a woman between 50 and 59 years old with renal cell carcinoma. This CDR3 is CASSSPRVRTPNNQPQHF. Here the CDR3 DNA reads TGTGCCAGTAGTAGTCCCAGGGTACGGACCCCTAACAATCAGCCCCAGCATTTT.